This T cell receptor (beta chain) was recorded in a study of T-cell reconstitution after alpha-beta-depleted transplantation in children. CDR3 length: 16 amino acids. Per germline, CDR1 DFQATT and CDR2 SNEGSKA (reference sequence). Trimming at V came to 3 bases and at J to 9 bases, leaving 14 bases not matched to a gene. This sample's TCRbeta library carried unique molecular identifier barcodes. TCRdb re-analysed the PCR reads in MiXCR, keeping a single row per CDR3 protein. Among just under 550,000 distinct CDR3 sequences listed, about 17% were seen once. The receptor comes from a human donor who donated a stem cell graft to a child with acute lymphoblastic leukemia. The specimen was PBMCs from the stem cell graft donor, collected from the stem cell graft. This sequence joins TRBV20-1 and TRBJ2-1; 10 bases agree with TRBD2. CDR3 DNA sequence: TGCAGTGCTAGTCATGTACTAGCGGGATTTAGGGGTGAGCAGTTCTTC. Its translation: CSASHVLAGFRGEQFF.